This T cell receptor (beta chain) was captured by sequencing in a study of metastatic and nonmetastatic thyroid tumors. Study context: Comparative analysis of repertoires was undertaken across blood and tumor or nodule tissue obtained from malignant and benign thyroid patients.

Whole-study findings and limits: Relative to benign nodules, malignant thyroid tumors were reportedly characterized by significantly elevated TCR beta diversity in blood and tumor.

Germline V lookup: CDR1 MNHNS, CDR2 SASEGT. This CDR3 contains 12 residues. The trim removed 6 bases at V and 2 bases at J, leaving 0 bases unmatched. In the original analysis: Built for papillary thyroid cancer, a distant-metastasis classifier drew on CDR3 differences across clinicopathological groups. TCRdb used MiXCR to call clones anew from the PCR reads. V and J calls and clone size were set by TCRdb, not the authors. Of about 19,000 clones listed, approximately 34% were seen once; the top ten hold over 25%. As to this clone: The antigen is unknown.

Patients were all untreated before their thyroid surgery. The chain employs TRBV6-1 and TRBJ1-2; 7 bases align to TRBD1. The sample consisted of tumor tissue. The sequence was obtained from a female donor with papillary thyroid cancer or a benign thyroid nodule (not recorded which). Some clones in this sample may be carry-over from other donors' samples. The CDR3 region has the DNA TGTGCCAGCAGACAGGGGAACTATGGCTACACCTTC. Translation: CASRQGNYGYTF.